The 14 T cell receptor beta chains below come from one sample, sequenced in a study of blood T cell repertoires in COVID-19. Clones were sequenced by immunoSEQ multiplex PCR, and TCRdb holds only the in-frame ones, with some missing. Here the sample spans about 170,000 clones, about 88% being singletons. Sequenced: peripheral blood. The receptors derive from a woman at least 80 years old with COVID-19, enrolled during active disease.

The gene calls are TRBV6-2 or TRBV6-3 and TRBJ1-1; the D gene is possibly TRBD1 (6 bases). Germline V gene lookup returns CDR1 MNHEY and CDR2 SVGEGT. The CDR3 has 15 residues. With 5 bases removed from V and 9 bases from J, the gap between germline ends came to 22 bases. CDR3 DNA: TGTGCCAGCAGTAACCCCCCAGAGACAGGTGGAAAAGCTTTCTTT. Translation gives CASSNPPETGGKAFF.

The chain carries TRBV5-3 and TRBJ1-5; 8 positions agree with TRBD1. TRBV5-3 is an open reading frame, and its role is uncertain. This CDR3 comprises 15 residues. V trimming: 1 base; J trimming: 6 bases; junction bases outside the gene matches: 6. This chain's CDR3 is CARSLSRGQAQPQHF. The CDR3 coding sequence is TGTGCCAGAAGCTTGAGCAGGGGGCAAGCTCAGCCCCAGCATTTT.

A single count supports this clone. The chain joins TRBV7-3 to TRBJ2-1, with a tentative D call TRBD2 (5 bases). Germline V gene data show CDR1 as SGHTA and CDR2 as FQGTGA. Trimming took off 5 bases at V and 6 bases at J, with 14 bases between the two ends. This CDR3 contains 14 residues. The CDR3 reads CASSRTTAGNEQFF. In nucleotides, the CDR3 is TGTGCCAGCAGCAGAACCACGGCGGGCAATGAGCAGTTCTTC. The full variable domain, rest sourced from reference TRBV7-3 and TRBJ2-1, is GAGVSQTPSNKVTEKGKYVELRCDPISGHTALYWYRQSLGQGPEFLIYFQGTGAADDSGLPNDRFFAVRPEGSVSTLKIQRTERGDSAVYLCASSRTTAGNEQFFGPGTRLTVL.

The chain combines TRBV3-1 (or the pseudogene TRBV3-2) with TRBJ1-6; 9 bases line up with TRBD1. Germline CDR1 LGHDT, CDR2 YNNKEL (reference sequence). V was pared by 7 bases and J by 11 bases, with 12 bases of the junction left unmatched. This CDR3 contains 15 residues. The CDR3 sequence is CASNPGGTGMAPLHF. The CDR3 nucleotides are TGTGCCAGCAACCCGGGGGGGACAGGGATGGCACCCCTCCACTTT.

This clone was counted a single time. V gene TRBV6-5 combines with J gene TRBJ1-1; weak D call: TRBD1 (5 bases). Germline V lookup: CDR1 MNHEY, CDR2 SVGAGI. The CDR3 totals 13 residues. The V and J ends lost 2 bases and 11 bases respectively, with 15 bases between them. The CDR3 reads CASSYEGAPFAFF. The CDR3 DNA is TGTGCCAGCAGTTACGAAGGGGCGCCGTTTGCTTTCTTT.

J is TRBJ2-1 and V is TRBV14, with 8 positions matching TRBD1. This CDR3 contains 16 residues. The V gene's germline CDR1 is SGHDN and CDR2 FVKESK. Unmatched junction bases numbered 2, after V lost 1 base and J lost 0 bases. CDR3 nucleotides: TGTGCCAGCAGCCAAGGAGGGACAGGCTCCTACAATGAGCAGTTCTTC. Translating it yields CASSQGGTGSYNEQFF.

The V gene is TRBV25-1, the J gene TRBJ1-2; 9 positions match TRBD1. Looked up from germline, CDR1 is MGHDK and CDR2 is SYGVNS. The CDR3 is made up of 13 amino acids. With V trimmed by 6 bases and J by 7 bases, 6 bases remained unmatched. The CDR3 nucleotides are TGTGCCAGCAGAACACAGGGGGCGCGTGGCTACACCTTC. Translating it yields CASRTQGARGYTF.

CDR3 region: CASSYSGRPNYGYTF. The CDR3 nucleotides read TGTGCCAGCAGTTACTCGGGCCGTCCTAACTATGGCTACACCTTC. The chain has TRBV6-2 or TRBV6-3 and TRBJ1-2; D ambiguous. The CDR3 length is 15 residues. Germline CDR1 reads MNHEY; CDR2 reads SVGEGT. Between the trimmed V and J ends, which lost 0 bases and 0 bases, there was a span of 8 bases.

The V and J genes are TRBV29-1 and TRBJ1-1, with D possibly being TRBD1 (6 bases). V was shortened by 7 bases and J by 3 bases, with 15 bases between the two germline ends. Germline values: CDR1 SQVTM, CDR2 ANQGSEA. The CDR3 loop spans 13 amino acids. In DNA form, the CDR3 reads TGCAGCGCCATGGACAGTTGGGACACTGAAGCTTTCTTT. The encoded protein is CSAMDSWDTEAFF.

The chain links TRBV3-1 (or the pseudogene TRBV3-2) to TRBJ2-3; the match to TRBD1 covers 9 bases. V was pared by 3 bases and J by 7 bases, with 11 bases of the junction left unmatched. This CDR3 spans 16 amino acids. Looked up from germline, CDR1 is LGHDT and CDR2 is YNNKEL (reference sequence). The CDR3 reads CASSQVTGQGINTQYF. Written as DNA, the CDR3 is TGTGCCAGCAGCCAGGTGACGGGACAGGGAATAAATACGCAGTATTTT.

This sequence joins TRBV19 and TRBJ2-3; no clear D. V was shortened by 8 bases and J by 1 base, with 4 bases between the two germline ends. Germline V CDR1 and CDR2: LNHDA, SQIVND (reference sequence). The length of the CDR3 is 11 residues. CDR3 region: CASEGTDTQYF. The CDR3 DNA reads as TGTGCCAGTGAGGGCACAGATACGCAGTATTTT.

The genes are TRBV3-1 (or the pseudogene TRBV3-2) and TRBJ1-5, with a weak D call TRBD1 (6 bases). V was shortened by 0 bases and J by 0 bases, with 12 bases between the two germline ends. Germline V gives CDR1 LGHDT, CDR2 YNNKEL (reference sequence). CDR3 length: 17 residues. The CDR3 DNA sequence: TGTGCCAGCAGCCAAGAGATCGCAGGGGTTAGCAATCAGCCCCAGCATTTT. Its translation is CASSQEIAGVSNQPQHF.

The chain recombines TRBV29-1 with TRBJ2-3; no firm D call. The CDR3 extends over 13 amino acids. V lost 5 bases, J lost 0 bases, and 9 bases lay in between. The V gene's germline CDR1 is SQVTM and CDR2 ANQGSEA. The CDR3 DNA reads as TGCAGCGTTAGGAGAGGTAGCACAGATACGCAGTATTTT. Amino acid sequence: CSVRRGSTDTQYF.

J is TRBJ2-2 and V is TRBV7-9; TRBD1 might be the D (5 bases). This CDR3 region has 15 residues. Germline V gives CDR1 SEHNR, CDR2 FQNEAQ (reference sequence). V was trimmed by 1 base and J by 4 bases, leaving 10 bases between them. As DNA, the CDR3 is TGTGCCAGCAGCTTAGTCCGACAGTTCACCGGGGAGCTGTTTTTT. Translated, it gives CASSLVRQFTGELFF.